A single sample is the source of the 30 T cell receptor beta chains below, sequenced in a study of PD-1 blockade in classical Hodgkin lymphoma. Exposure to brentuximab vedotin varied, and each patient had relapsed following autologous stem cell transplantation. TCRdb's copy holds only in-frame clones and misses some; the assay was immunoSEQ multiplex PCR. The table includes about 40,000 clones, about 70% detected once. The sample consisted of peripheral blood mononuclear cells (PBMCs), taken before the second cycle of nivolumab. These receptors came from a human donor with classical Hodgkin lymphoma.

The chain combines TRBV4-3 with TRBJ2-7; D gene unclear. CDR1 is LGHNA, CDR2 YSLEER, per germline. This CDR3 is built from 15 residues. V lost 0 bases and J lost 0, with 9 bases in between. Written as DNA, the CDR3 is TGCGCCAGCAGCCAAGATAAATCGAGCTCCTACGAGCAGTACTTC. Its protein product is CASSQDKSSSYEQYF.

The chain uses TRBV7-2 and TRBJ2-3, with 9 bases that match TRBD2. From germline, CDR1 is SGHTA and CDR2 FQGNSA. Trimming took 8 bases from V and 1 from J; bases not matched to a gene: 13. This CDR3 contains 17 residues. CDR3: CASRRKGLAGGTDTQYF. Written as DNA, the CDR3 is TGTGCCAGCCGAAGAAAGGGGTTAGCGGGGGGCACAGATACGCAGTATTTT.

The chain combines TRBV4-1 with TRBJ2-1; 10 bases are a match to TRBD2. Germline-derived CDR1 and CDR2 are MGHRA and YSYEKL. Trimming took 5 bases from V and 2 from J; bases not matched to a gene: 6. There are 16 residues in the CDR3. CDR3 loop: CASSFQLAGAYNEQFF. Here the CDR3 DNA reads TGCGCCAGCAGCTTTCAGCTAGCGGGAGCCTACAATGAGCAGTTCTTC.

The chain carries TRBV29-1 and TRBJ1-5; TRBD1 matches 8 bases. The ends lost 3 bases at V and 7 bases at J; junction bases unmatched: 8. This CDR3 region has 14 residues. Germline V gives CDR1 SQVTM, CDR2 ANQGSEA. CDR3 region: CSVDVQGGGQPQHF. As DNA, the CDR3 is TGCAGCGTTGATGTACAGGGGGGAGGGCAGCCCCAGCATTTT.

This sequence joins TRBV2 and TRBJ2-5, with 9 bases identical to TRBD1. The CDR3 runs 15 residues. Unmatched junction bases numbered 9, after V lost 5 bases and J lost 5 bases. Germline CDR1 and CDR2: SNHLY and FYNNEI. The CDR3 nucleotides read TGTGCCAGCAGTTTTCCGGGACAGGGACACGAGACCCAGTACTTC. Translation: CASSFPGQGHETQYF.

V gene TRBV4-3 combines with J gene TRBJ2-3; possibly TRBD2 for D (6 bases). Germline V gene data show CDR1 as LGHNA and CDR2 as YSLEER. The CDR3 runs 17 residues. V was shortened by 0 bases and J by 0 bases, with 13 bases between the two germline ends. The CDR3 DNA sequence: TGCGCCAGCAGCCAAGATCTCGCGGGACCTAGCACAGATACGCAGTATTTT. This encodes CASSQDLAGPSTDTQYF.

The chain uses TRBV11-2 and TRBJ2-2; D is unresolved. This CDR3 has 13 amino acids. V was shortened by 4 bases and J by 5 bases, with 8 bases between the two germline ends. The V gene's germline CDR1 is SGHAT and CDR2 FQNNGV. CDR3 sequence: CASSSILTGELFF. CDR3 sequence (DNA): TGTGCCAGCAGCTCTATACTTACCGGGGAGCTGTTTTTT.

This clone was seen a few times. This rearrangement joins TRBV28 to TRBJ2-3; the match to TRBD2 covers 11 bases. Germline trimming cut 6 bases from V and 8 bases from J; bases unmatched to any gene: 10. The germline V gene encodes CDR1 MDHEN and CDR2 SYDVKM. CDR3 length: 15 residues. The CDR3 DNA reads TGTGCCAGCAGCTCACTAGCGGGAGCTTTGGGTACGCAGTATTTT. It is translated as CASSSLAGALGTQYF.

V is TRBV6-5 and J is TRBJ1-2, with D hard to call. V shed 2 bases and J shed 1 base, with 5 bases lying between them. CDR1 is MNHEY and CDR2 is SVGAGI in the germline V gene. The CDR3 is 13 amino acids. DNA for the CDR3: TGTGCCAGCAGTTACGACAATAACTATGGCTACACCTTC. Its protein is CASSYDNNYGYTF.

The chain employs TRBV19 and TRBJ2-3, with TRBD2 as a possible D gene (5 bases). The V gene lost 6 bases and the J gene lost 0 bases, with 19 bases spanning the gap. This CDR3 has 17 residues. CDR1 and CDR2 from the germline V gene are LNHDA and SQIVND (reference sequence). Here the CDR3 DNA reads TGTGCCAGTAGCCCCCGGGCGAGAGGGCCTAGCACAGATACGCAGTATTTT. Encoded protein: CASSPRARGPSTDTQYF.

The CDR3 DNA follows: TGTGCCAGCAGCTTTAGTGCGCTTGGCACTGAAGCTTTCTTT. Translated: CASSFSALGTEAFF. The rearrangement joins TRBV5-5 to TRBJ1-1, with no clear D. CDR1 SGHKS and CDR2 YYEKEE come from the germline V gene (reference sequence). V lost 2 bases and J 4 bases, leaving 12 bases between the germline ends. The CDR3 sequence is 14 residues long.

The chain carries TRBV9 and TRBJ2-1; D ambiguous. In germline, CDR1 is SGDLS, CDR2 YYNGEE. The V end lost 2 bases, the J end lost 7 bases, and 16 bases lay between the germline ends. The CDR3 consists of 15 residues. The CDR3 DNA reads TGTGCCAGCAGCGTCCAGCCAACTACGTTTAATGAGCAGTTCTTC. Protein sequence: CASSVQPTTFNEQFF. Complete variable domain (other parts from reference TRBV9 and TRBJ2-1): DSGVTQTPKHLITATGQRVTLRCSPRSGDLSVYWYQQSLDQGLQFLIQYYNGEERAKGNILERFSAQQFPDLHSELNLSSLELGDSALYFCASSVQPTTFNEQFFGPGTRLTVL.

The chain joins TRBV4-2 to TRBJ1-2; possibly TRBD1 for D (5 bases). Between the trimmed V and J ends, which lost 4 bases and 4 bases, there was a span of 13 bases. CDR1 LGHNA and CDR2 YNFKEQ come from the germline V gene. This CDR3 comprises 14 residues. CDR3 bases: TGTGCCAGCAGCCTCGGCGGGGGAGCCTATGGCTACACCTTC. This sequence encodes CASSLGGGAYGYTF.

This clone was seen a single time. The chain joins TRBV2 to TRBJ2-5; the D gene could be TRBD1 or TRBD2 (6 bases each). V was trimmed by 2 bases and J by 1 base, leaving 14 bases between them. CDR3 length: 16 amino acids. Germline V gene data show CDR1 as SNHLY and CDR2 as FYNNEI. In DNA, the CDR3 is TGTGCCAGCAGTGAAACGAGGGGGGCCTTCCAAGAGACCCAGTACTTC. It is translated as CASSETRGAFQETQYF.

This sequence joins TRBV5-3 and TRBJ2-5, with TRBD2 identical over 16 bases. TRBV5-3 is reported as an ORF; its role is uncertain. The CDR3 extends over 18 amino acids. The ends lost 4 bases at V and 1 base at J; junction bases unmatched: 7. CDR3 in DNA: TGTGCCAGAAGCAGGGGACTAGCGGGAGGGCCGTTCCAAGAGACCCAGTACTTC. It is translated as CARSRGLAGGPFQETQYF.

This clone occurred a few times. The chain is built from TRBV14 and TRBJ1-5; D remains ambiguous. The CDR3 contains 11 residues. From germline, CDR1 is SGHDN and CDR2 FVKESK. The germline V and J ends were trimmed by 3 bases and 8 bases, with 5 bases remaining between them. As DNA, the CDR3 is TGTGCCAGCAGCCACGCAGAGCCCCAGCATTTT. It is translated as CASSHAEPQHF. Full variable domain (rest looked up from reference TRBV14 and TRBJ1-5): EAGVTQFPSHSVIEKGQTVTLRCDPISGHDNLYWYRRVMGKEIKFLLHFVKESKQDESGMPNNRFLAERTGGTYSTLKVQPAELEDSGVYFCASSHAEPQHFGDGTRLSIL.

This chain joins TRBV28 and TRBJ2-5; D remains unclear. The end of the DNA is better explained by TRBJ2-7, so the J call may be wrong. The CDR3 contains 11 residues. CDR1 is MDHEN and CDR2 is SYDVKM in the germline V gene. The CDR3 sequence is CASSKYYEQYF. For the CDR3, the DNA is TGTGCCAGCAGCAAATACTACGAGCAGTACTTC.

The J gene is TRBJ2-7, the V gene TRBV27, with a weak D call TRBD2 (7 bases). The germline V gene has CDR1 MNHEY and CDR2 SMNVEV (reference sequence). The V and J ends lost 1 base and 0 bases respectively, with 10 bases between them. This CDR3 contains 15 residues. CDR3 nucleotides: TGTGCCAGCAGTTTATGGGGGGGGCCCTCCTACGAGCAGTACTTC. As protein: CASSLWGGPSYEQYF.

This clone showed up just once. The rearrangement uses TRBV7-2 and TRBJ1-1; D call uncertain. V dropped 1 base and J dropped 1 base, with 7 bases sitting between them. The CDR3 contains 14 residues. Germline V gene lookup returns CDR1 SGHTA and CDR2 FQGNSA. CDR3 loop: CASSLGGTNTEAFF. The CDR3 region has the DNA TGTGCCAGCAGCTTAGGTGGAACGAACACTGAAGCTTTCTTT.

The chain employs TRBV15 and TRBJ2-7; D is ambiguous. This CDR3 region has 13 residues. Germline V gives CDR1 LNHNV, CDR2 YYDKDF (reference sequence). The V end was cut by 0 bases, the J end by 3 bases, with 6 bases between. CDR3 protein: CATSRERIYEQYF. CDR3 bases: TGTGCCACCAGCAGAGAAAGGATCTACGAGCAGTACTTC.

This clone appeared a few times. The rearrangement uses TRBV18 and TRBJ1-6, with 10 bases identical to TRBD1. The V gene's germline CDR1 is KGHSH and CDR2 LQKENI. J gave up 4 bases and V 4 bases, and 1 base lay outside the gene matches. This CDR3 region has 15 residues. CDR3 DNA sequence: TGTGCCAGCTCACTGGGACAGGGGTATAATTCACCCCTCCACTTT. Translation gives CASSLGQGYNSPLHF.

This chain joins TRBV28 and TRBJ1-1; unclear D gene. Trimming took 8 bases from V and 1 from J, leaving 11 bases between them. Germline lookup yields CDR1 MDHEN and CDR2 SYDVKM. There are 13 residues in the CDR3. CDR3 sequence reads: CASGKLRNTEAFF. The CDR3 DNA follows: TGTGCCAGCGGAAAACTTCGGAACACTGAAGCTTTCTTT. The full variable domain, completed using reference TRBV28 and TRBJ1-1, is DVKVTQSSRYLVKRTGEKVFLECVQDMDHENMFWYRQDPGLGLRLIYFSYDVKMKEKGDIPEGYSVSREKKERFSLILESASTNQTSMYLCASGKLRNTEAFFGQGTRLTVV.

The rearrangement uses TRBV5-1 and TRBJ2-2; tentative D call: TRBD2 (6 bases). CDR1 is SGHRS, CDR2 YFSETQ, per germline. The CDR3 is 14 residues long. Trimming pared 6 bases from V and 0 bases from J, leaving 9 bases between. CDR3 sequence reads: CASTGLANTGELFF. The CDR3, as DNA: TGCGCCAGCACGGGACTCGCGAACACCGGGGAGCTGTTTTTT.

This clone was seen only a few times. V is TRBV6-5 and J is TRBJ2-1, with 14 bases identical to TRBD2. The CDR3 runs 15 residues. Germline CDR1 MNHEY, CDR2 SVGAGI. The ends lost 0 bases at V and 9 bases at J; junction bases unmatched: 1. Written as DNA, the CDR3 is TGTGCCAGCAGTTACTCAGGACTAGCGGGGGGTGAGCAGTTCTTC. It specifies CASSYSGLAGGEQFF.

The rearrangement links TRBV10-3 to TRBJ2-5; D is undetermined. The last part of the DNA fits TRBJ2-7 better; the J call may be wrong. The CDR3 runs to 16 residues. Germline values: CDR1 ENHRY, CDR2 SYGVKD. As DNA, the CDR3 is TGTGCCATCAGTGGAGGTGGTCACACCTTATCCTACGAGCAGTACTTC. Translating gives CAISGGGHTLSYEQYF.

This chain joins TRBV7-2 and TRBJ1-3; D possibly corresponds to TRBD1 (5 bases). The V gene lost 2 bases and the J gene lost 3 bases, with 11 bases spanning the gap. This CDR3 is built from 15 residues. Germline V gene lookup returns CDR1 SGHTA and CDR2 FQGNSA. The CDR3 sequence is CASSLRGDGGNTIYF. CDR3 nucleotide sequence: TGTGCCAGCAGCTTAAGAGGGGACGGTGGAAACACCATATATTTT.

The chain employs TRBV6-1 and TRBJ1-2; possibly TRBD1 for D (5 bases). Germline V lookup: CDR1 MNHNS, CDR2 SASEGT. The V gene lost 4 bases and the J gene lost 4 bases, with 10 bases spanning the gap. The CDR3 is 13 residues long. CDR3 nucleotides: TGTGCCAGCAGTGCTAGGGGACTCTATGGCTACACCTTC. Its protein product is CASSARGLYGYTF.

This CDR3 is CASSPQGKPKNIQYF. As DNA, the CDR3 is TGTGCCAGCAGCCCACAGGGAAAACCCAAAAACATTCAGTACTTC. The rearrangement joins TRBV9 to TRBJ2-4, with D tentatively TRBD1 (6 bases). V shed 4 bases and J shed 2 bases, with 13 bases lying between them. Germline assignment: CDR1 SGDLS and CDR2 YYNGEE. The CDR3 runs 15 residues. Using reference TRBV9 and TRBJ2-4 for the parts outside the CDR3, the full variable domain is DSGVTQTPKHLITATGQRVTLRCSPRSGDLSVYWYQQSLDQGLQFLIQYYNGEERAKGNILERFSAQQFPDLHSELNLSSLELGDSALYFCASSPQGKPKNIQYFGAGTRLSVL.

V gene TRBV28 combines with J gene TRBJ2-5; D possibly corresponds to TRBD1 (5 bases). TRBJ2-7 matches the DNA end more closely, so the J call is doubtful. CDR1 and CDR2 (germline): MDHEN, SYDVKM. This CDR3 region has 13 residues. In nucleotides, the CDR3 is TGTGCCAGCAGTCTGGGGCCAGCCTACGAGCAGTACTTC. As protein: CASSLGPAYEQYF.

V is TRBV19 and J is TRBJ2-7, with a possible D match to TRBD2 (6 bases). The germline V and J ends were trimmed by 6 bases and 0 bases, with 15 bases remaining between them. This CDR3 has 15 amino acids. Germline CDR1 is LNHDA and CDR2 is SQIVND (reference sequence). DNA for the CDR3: TGTGCCAGTAGGAACCCTAGCGAGAGCTCCTACGAGCAGTACTTC. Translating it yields CASRNPSESSYEQYF.